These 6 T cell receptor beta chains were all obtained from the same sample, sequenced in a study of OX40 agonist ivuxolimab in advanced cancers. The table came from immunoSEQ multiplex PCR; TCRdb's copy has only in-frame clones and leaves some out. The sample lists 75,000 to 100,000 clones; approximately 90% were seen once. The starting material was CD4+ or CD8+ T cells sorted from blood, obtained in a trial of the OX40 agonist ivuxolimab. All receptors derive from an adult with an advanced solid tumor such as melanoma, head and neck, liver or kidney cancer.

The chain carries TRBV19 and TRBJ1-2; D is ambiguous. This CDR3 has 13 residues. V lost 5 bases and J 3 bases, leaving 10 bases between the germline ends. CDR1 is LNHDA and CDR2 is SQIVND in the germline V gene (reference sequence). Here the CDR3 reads CASSPQSYYGYTF. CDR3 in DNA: TGTGCCAGTAGTCCCCAGTCCTACTATGGCTACACCTTC.

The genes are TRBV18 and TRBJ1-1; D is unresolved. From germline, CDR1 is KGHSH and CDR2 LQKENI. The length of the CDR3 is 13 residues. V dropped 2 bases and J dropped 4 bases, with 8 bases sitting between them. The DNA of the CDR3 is TGTGCCAGCTCACCAAGGGATAGCACTGAAGCTTTCTTT. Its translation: CASSPRDSTEAFF.

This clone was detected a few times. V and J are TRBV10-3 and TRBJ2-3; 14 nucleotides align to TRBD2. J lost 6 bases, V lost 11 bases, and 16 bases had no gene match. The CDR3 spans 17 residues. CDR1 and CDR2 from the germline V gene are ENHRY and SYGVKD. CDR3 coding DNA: TGTGCCGCAGGGGCGGCCGGGACTAGCGGGAGAGCCGATACGCAGTATTTT. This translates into CAAGAAGTSGRADTQYF.

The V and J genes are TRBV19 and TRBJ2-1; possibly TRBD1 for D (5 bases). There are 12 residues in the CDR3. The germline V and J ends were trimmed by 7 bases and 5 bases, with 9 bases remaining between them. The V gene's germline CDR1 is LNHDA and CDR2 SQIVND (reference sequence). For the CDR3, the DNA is TGTGCCAGTAACGACAGAGACAATGAGCAGTTCTTC. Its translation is CASNDRDNEQFF.

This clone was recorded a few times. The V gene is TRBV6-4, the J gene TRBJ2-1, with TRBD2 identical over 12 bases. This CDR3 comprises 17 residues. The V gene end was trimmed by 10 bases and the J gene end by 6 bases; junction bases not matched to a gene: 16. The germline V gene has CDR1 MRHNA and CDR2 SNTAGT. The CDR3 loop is CAIPGSSGREIPNEQFF. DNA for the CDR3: TGTGCCATCCCGGGGTCTAGCGGGAGGGAAATCCCCAATGAGCAGTTCTTC.

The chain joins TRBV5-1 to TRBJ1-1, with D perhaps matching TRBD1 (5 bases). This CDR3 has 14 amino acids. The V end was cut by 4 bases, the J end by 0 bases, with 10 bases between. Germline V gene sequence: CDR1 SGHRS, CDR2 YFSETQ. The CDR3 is CASSPQQVNTEAFF. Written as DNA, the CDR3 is TGCGCCAGCAGCCCCCAACAGGTGAACACTGAAGCTTTCTTT.